The entry below gives a single TCR beta chain sequence along with its context. Its antigen is still unknown. At one end the junction does not follow the germline gene, possibly because of a read error. CDR1 and CDR2 (germline): SGHRS, YFSETQ. The CDR3 runs to 18 residues. The sample is drawn from a study of T cells in Graves' hyperthyroidism and ophthalmopathy. About the research overall: Peripheral blood was acquired at first diagnosis, ahead of any therapy whatsoever.

RNA transcripts provided the source from which TCR beta CDR3 regions were amplified. First-round RT-PCR with HTBI primers amplified the TCR CDR3 region. TCRdb reprocessed the multiplex PCR reads via MiXCR and lists one record per CDR3 protein. The sample lists approximately 600,000 distinct CDR3 sequences, around 20% occurring once. Study-wide results and limits: A model of 13 V-J pairs discriminated ophthalmopathy from stable hyperthyroidism.

The V call is TRBV5-1, the J call TRBJ2-6, with 8 bases matching TRBD1. Sequenced sample: blood. This TCR was recovered from a man aged 30-40 years with Graves' ophthalmopathy. CDR3 nucleotide sequence: TGTGCCAGCAGCTATCGACAGGGGTCCCCCTCTGGGGCCAACGTCCTGACTTTC. Encoded protein: CASSYRQGSPSGANVLTF.